These 12 T cell receptor beta chains originate from one sample sequenced in a study of cytomegalovirus exposure and HLA in healthy donors. Use of 60 Vbeta and 13 Jbeta primers characterized the PCR. The table came from immunoSEQ multiplex PCR; TCRdb's copy has only in-frame clones and leaves some out. This table lists approximately 140,000 clones. Sequencing was carried out using PBMCs. Every receptor here comes from a woman in her fifties or sixties in good health and CMV-seronegative.

The chain is built from TRBV30 and TRBJ1-3; tentative D call: TRBD1 (6 bases). The germline V gene encodes CDR1 GTSNPN and CDR2 SVGIG (reference sequence). The CDR3 length is 16 residues. V lost 5 bases to trimming and J lost 0 bases, with 17 bases between them. CDR3 in amino acids: CAWDRNYETSGNTIYF. The CDR3 DNA reads as TGTGCCTGGGACAGGAACTACGAAACCTCTGGAAACACCATATATTTT.

The V and J genes are TRBV11-3 and TRBJ2-2; D remains unclear. Germline V gene data show CDR1 as SGHNT and CDR2 as YENEEA. CDR3 size: 13 residues. With 2 bases removed from V and 7 bases from J, the gap between germline ends came to 8 bases. The chain's CDR3 is CASSLTPSGELFF. The CDR3, as DNA: TGTGCCAGCAGCTTAACCCCCAGCGGGGAGCTGTTTTTT. The whole variable domain, remainder taken from reference TRBV11-3 and TRBJ2-2, is EAGVVQSPRYKIIEKKQPVAFWCNPISGHNTLYWYLQNLGQGPELLIRYENEEAVDDSQLPKDRFSAERLKGVDSTLKIQPAELGDSAVYLCASSLTPSGELFFGEGSRLTVL.

V is TRBV28 and J is TRBJ2-7; D gene unclear. CDR1 and CDR2 (germline): MDHEN, SYDVKM. The CDR3 extends over 14 amino acids. Deletions cut 1 base from V and 2 bases from J, with 9 bases between. The CDR3 region has the DNA TGTGCCAGCAGTTTATTAGCAAGTCCCTACGAGCAGTACTTC. Residues: CASSLLASPYEQYF.

This chain links TRBV10-3 with TRBJ1-5; D possibly corresponds to TRBD1 (6 bases). CDR3 length: 12 amino acids. Germline V CDR1 and CDR2: ENHRY, SYGVKD. V dropped 10 bases and J dropped 5 bases, with 12 bases sitting between them. This CDR3 is CATGTNDQPQHF. In nucleotides, the CDR3 is TGTGCCACCGGGACAAACGATCAGCCCCAGCATTTT.

V gene TRBV9 combines with J gene TRBJ1-1; weak D call: TRBD1 (5 bases). V was trimmed by 0 bases and J by 6 bases, leaving 15 bases between them. Germline lookup yields CDR1 SGDLS and CDR2 YYNGEE. CDR3 size: 15 residues. CDR3: CASSVEAGYAPEAFF. The CDR3 region has the DNA TGTGCCAGCAGCGTAGAGGCAGGGTATGCCCCTGAAGCTTTCTTT.

This chain connects TRBV18 to TRBJ1-1, with 8 bases fitting TRBD1. V shed 3 bases and J 4 bases; nucleotides not matched to a gene: 1. The CDR3 totals 13 residues. CDR1 is KGHSH and CDR2 is LQKENI in the germline V gene. CDR3 nucleotide sequence: TGTGCCAGCTCACCTGGACAGGGCACTGAAGCTTTCTTT. Protein sequence: CASSPGQGTEAFF.

The J gene is TRBJ1-5, the V gene TRBV30; maybe TRBD1 (5 bases). V shed 2 bases and J shed 7 bases, with 15 bases lying between them. In germline, CDR1 is GTSNPN, CDR2 SVGIG (reference sequence). There are 14 residues in the CDR3. The CDR3 DNA is TGTGCCTGGAGTTTGGGCAGGGCAAGGCAGCCCCAGCATTTT. Its protein product is CAWSLGRARQPQHF. Full variable domain (outside the CDR3, taken from reference TRBV30 and TRBJ1-5): SQTIHQWPATLVQPVGSPLSLECTVEGTSNPNLYWYRQAAGRGLQLLFYSVGIGQISSEVPQNLSASRPQDRQFILSSKKLLLSDSGFYLCAWSLGRARQPQHFGDGTRLSIL.

The chain has TRBV9 and TRBJ2-3; 10 bases are a match to TRBD2. The length of the CDR3 is 14 residues. The V and J ends lost 2 bases and 4 bases, in that order; junction bases with no gene match: 1. Germline CDR1 SGDLS, CDR2 YYNGEE. The CDR3 is CASSVTSGPDTQYF. The CDR3 DNA sequence: TGTGCCAGCAGCGTGACTAGCGGGCCAGATACGCAGTATTTT.

For this clone: Other DNA sequences of this sample code for an identical CDR3. The chain combines TRBV7-6 with TRBJ1-2; D gene unclear. Germline-derived CDR1 and CDR2 are SGHVS and FNYEAQ. V shed 2 bases and J shed 2 bases, with 6 bases lying between them. The CDR3 covers 13 residues. In nucleotides, the CDR3 is TGTGCCAGCAGCTTATCCAGGAACTATGGCTACACCTTC. This gives the protein CASSLSRNYGYTF.

V and J are TRBV5-1 and TRBJ2-5, with 7 bases lining up with TRBD1. Losses at the gene ends were 4 bases for V and 3 bases for J; bases not matched to a gene: 3. Germline CDR1 is SGHRS and CDR2 is YFSETQ. The CDR3 spans 13 residues. Here the CDR3 DNA reads TGCGCCAGCAGCGAAACAGGGGAAGAGACCCAGTACTTC. Amino acid sequence: CASSETGEETQYF. Based on the CDR3 plus reference TRBV5-1 and TRBJ2-5, the full variable domain is KAGVTQTPRYLIKTRGQQVTLSCSPISGHRSVSWYQQTPGQGLQFLFEYFSETQRNKGNFPGRFSGRQFSNSRSEMNVSTLELGDSALYLCASSETGEETQYFGPGTRLLVL.

The chain employs TRBV13 and TRBJ1-5; maybe TRBD1 (6 bases). CDR1 and CDR2 from the germline V gene are PRHDT and FYEKMQ (reference sequence). Trimming shortened V by 3 bases and J by 4 bases, and 13 bases separated the two germline ends. There are 15 residues in the CDR3. CDR3 loop: CASSFSGARNQPQHF. DNA for the CDR3: TGTGCCAGCAGCTTTTCAGGGGCAAGGAATCAGCCCCAGCATTTT. The full variable domain, rest sourced from reference TRBV13 and TRBJ1-5, is AAGVIQSPRHLIKEKRETATLKCYPIPRHDTVYWYQQGPGQDPQFLISFYEKMQSDKGSIPDRFSAQQFSDYHSELNMSSLELGDSALYFCASSFSGARNQPQHFGDGTRLSIL.

The CDR3 DNA is TGCGCCAGCAGTCTTCGGCTAGCCCGTAGCCTCACAGATACGCAGTATTTT. This gives the protein CASSLRLARSLTDTQYF. The rearrangement links TRBV23-1 to TRBJ2-3, with D tentatively TRBD2 (5 bases). Being an ORF, TRBV23-1 has a function that is uncertain. V shed 4 bases and J shed 2 bases, with 19 bases lying between them. The CDR3 is made up of 17 amino acids.